Listed below are T cell receptor beta chains from one sample, sequenced in a study of shared clonotypes between healthy human individuals. The data were produced by immunoSEQ multiplex PCR, yet TCRdb's version contains in-frame clones alone and is incomplete. Altogether around 500,000 clones are present, roughly 80% being singletons, with the ten largest covering approximately 12%. Input material: PBMCs. The receptors originated from a woman aged 40 to 50 in good health. Some clones in this sample may be carry-over from other donors' samples. CDR3s include the opening cysteine and the closing phenylalanine or tryptophan. Each record gives: D gene, clone size, V gene, J gene, CDR3 DNA, CDR3 protein. D genes are given only for firm matches. Rows give clone size only sometimes, using once, few, many, or a class for an expanded clone.

>.|.|TRBV30|TRBJ2-7
TGTGCCTGGAGTGTGGACCGGTATTACTACGAGCAGTACTTC
CAWSVDRYYYEQYF
>.|.|TRBV9|TRBJ1-4
TGTGCCAGCAGCAACAGGGTCGAGGAAAAACTGTTTTTT
CASSNRVEEKLFF
>.|.|TRBV7-6|TRBJ2-1
TGTGCCAGCAGCTTAGCGGAGGAATTGGGGCAGTTCTTC
CASSLAEELGQFF
>TRBD1|.|TRBV25-1|TRBJ2-1
TGTGCCAGCAGGTCCACAGGGGGCTTGTACAATGAGCAGTTCTTC
CASRSTGGLYNEQFF
>.|.|TRBV5-4|TRBJ2-7
TGTGCCAGCAGACAGGAGCTAGCGCTTCTCCACGAGCAGTACTTC
CASRQELALLHEQYF
>TRBD2|.|TRBV5-4|TRBJ2-1
TGTGCCAGCAGCGACCCTCTAGCGGGAGGAAACAATGAGCAGTTCTTC
CASSDPLAGGNNEQFF
>TRBD2|.|TRBV19|TRBJ2-7
TGTGCCAGTAGTCCAGGACTAGTTTACGAGCAGTACTTC
CASSPGLVYEQYF
>.|.|TRBV6-6|TRBJ2-7
TGTGCCAGCAGCCCTCAGGGCTACGAGCAGTACTTC
CASSPQGYEQYF
>.|.|TRBV28|TRBJ1-1
TGTGCCAGCAGCTTTTACACTGAAGCTTTCTTT
CASSFYTEAFF
>.|.|TRBV4-1|TRBJ2-3
TGCGCCAGCAGCCAAGAATCCACGGACACAGATACGCAGTATTTT
CASSQESTDTDTQYF
>.|.|TRBV5-4|TRBJ2-3
TGTGCCAGCAGCTTGGTTGGGAGGGGGGGTGCAGATACGCAGTATTTT
CASSLVGRGGADTQYF
>TRBD1|.|TRBV4-2|TRBJ2-7
TGTGCCAGCAGCCAAGGACCGGGACAGGGGGCGAGCGAGCAGTACTTC
CASSQGPGQGASEQYF
>.|.|TRBV7-9|TRBJ1-1
TGTGCCAGCAGCTTTGCCCTGAACACTGAAGCTTTCTTT
CASSFALNTEAFF
>.|once|TRBV7-8|TRBJ2-7
TGTGCCAGCAGCTTAGAGGGACAAGGTTTCGGGGAGCAGTACTTC
CASSLEGQGFGEQYF
>.|.|TRBV5-1|TRBJ2-7
TGCGCCAGCAGCTCGATTGGCCGGACCTACGAGCAGTACTTC
CASSSIGRTYEQYF
>.|.|TRBV4-2|TRBJ1-2
TGTGCCAGCAGCCAAGAATACGCAACCAACTATGGCTACACCTTC
CASSQEYATNYGYTF
>TRBD2|.|TRBV19|TRBJ2-1
TGTGCCAGTAGCCGAATCGTGCCTAGCGGGAGGGCCCATGAGCAGTTCTTC
CASSRIVPSGRAHEQFF
>.|.|TRBV10-3|TRBJ2-7
TGTGCCATCAGTGACCAGGGTATCCGAGAGCAGTACTTC
CAISDQGIREQYF
>.|few|TRBV30|TRBJ1-1
TGTGCCTGGAGTAGGGTGTTGATGAACACTGAAGCTTTCTTT
CAWSRVLMNTEAFF
>.|.|TRBV5-3|TRBJ1-4
TGTGCCTGCAGGTGGGGGGCGGGAAAACTGTTTTTT
CACRWGAGKLFF
>.|many|TRBV7-7|TRBJ2-1
TGTGCTAGCAGCCCCCTACGAAGAGACGGAAATGAGCAGTTCTTC
CASSPLRRDGNEQFF
>.|.|TRBV28|TRBJ1-2
TGTGCCAGCAGGGTCTCAGGGAACTATGGCTACACCTTC
CASRVSGNYGYTF
>.|.|TRBV25-1|TRBJ1-4
TGTGCCAGCAGTGGGGGCGGGCTCGCTAATGAAAAACTGTTTTTT
CASSGGGLANEKLFF
>.|once|TRBV19|TRBJ1-5
TGTGCCAGTAGTATAGCGGAGTCGCCGAATCAGCCCCAGCATTTT
CASSIAESPNQPQHF
>.|.|TRBV30|TRBJ1-6
TGTGCCTGGAGTGGGGGGGAGACCTATAATTCACCCCTCCACTTT
CAWSGGETYNSPLHF
>TRBD1|.|TRBV7-3|TRBJ2-1
TGTGCCAGCAGCTTAACGGGGACAGGGGCCTACAATGAGCAGTTCTTC
CASSLTGTGAYNEQFF
>.|.|TRBV28|TRBJ2-3
TGTGCCAGCAGTTTTTTGTTCTGCGGCCCTGCACTCACAGATACGCAGTATTTT
CASSFLFCGPALTDTQYF
>TRBD2|.|TRBV29-1|TRBJ2-1
TGCAGCTCCCTGACTAGCGGGAGAGGTAATGAGCAGTTCTTC
CSSLTSGRGNEQFF
>TRBD2|.|TRBV5-1|TRBJ2-1
TGCGCCAGCAGCTTGGTCGCTAGCGGGGGATACAATGAGCAGTTCTTC
CASSLVASGGYNEQFF
>.|once|TRBV25-1|TRBJ2-2
TGTGCCAGCAGTGTACAGGACCACTCGAACACCGGGGAGTTGTTTTTT
CASSVQDHSNTGELFF
>.|.|TRBV27|TRBJ2-1
TGTGCCAGCAGCCTCCTTTGGGGGTCTGAGCAGTTCTTC
CASSLLWGSEQFF